This T cell receptor (beta chain) was captured by sequencing in a study of cytotoxic CD8 clonotypes in ibrutinib-treated CLL. The germline V and J ends were trimmed by 3 bases and 2 bases, with 8 bases remaining between them. The CDR3 is made up of 14 amino acids. Germline assignment: CDR1 MGHRA and CDR2 YSYEKL. Clones were sequenced by immunoSEQ multiplex PCR, and TCRdb holds only the in-frame ones, with some missing. Here the sample spans approximately 330,000 clones, around four fifths being singletons. The receptor was isolated from a human donor with chronic lymphocytic leukemia. The chain has TRBV4-1 and TRBJ1-5; TRBD1 is a possible D gene (5 bases). This sample comprised PBMCs, obtained before ibrutinib treatment. This CDR3 reads CASSHGGGNQPQHF. DNA of the CDR3: TGCGCCAGCAGCCACGGGGGGGGCAATCAGCCCCAGCATTTT.